Included here is one T cell receptor beta chain sequence, with context. The data stem from a study of T cells in Graves' hyperthyroidism and ophthalmopathy. TCR beta CDR3 region amplification was performed from RNA transcripts. RT-PCR in the first round (using the HTBI primer set) targeted the TCR CDR3. MiXCR, applied by TCRdb to the multiplex PCR reads, yields one record per CDR3 protein. The top ten hold 30% to 35% of the sample, which has about 400,000 distinct CDR3 sequences, more than 13% seen once. Trimming took 0 bases from V and 0 from J, leaving 9 bases between them. The germline V gene encodes CDR1 LNHNV and CDR2 YYDKDF (reference sequence). This CDR3 contains 15 residues.

The receptor's source is a woman aged 25 to 39 with Graves' hyperthyroidism. The rearrangement joins TRBV15 to TRBJ2-7; unclear D gene. What was sequenced was blood. Written as DNA, the CDR3 is TGTGCCACCAGCAGAGAGGTGGGGATCTCCTACGAGCAGTACTTC. Amino acids: CATSREVGISYEQYF.